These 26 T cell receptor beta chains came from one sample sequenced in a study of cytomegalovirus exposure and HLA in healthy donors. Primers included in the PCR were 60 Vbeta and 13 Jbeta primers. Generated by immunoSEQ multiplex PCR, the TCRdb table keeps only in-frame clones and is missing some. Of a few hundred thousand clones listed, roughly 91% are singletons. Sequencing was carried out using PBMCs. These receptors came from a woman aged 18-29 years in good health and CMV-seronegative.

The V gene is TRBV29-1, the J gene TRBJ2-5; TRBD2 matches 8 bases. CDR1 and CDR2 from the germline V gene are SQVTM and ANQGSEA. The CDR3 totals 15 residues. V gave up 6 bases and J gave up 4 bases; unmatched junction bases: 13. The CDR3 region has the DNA TGCAGCGTCGGGTGGACGGGGGGGAAGGGAGAGACCCAGTACTTC. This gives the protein CSVGWTGGKGETQYF.

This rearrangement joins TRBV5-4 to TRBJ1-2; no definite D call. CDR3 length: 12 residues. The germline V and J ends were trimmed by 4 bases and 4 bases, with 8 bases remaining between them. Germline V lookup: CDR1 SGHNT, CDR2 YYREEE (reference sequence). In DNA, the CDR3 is TGTGCCAGCAGCGGGAGTTCCTATGGCTACACCTTC. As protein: CASSGSSYGYTF.

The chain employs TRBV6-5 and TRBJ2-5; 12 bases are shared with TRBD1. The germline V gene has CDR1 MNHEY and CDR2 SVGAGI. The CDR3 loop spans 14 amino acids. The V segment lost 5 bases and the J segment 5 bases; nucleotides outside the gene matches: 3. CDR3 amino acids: CASSRDRGQETQYF. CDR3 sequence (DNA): TGTGCCAGCAGTAGGGACAGGGGGCAGGAGACCCAGTACTTC.

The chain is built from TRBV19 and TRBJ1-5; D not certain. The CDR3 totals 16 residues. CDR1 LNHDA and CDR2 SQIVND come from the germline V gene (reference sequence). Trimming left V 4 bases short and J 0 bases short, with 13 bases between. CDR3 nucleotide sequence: TGTGCCAGTAGTAGCGGGGTTTACTATAGCAATCAGCCCCAGCATTTT. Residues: CASSSGVYYSNQPQHF.

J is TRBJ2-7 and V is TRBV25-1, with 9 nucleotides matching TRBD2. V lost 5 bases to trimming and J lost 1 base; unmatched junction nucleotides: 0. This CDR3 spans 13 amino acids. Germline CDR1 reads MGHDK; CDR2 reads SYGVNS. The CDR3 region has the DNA TGTGCCAGCAGTCTAGCGGGGTCCTACGAGCAGTACTTC. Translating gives CASSLAGSYEQYF.

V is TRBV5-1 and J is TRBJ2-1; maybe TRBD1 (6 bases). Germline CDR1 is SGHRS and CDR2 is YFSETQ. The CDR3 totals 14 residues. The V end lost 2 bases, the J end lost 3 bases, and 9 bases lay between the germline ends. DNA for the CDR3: TGCGCCAGCAGCTTTGGACAGAACTACAATGAGCAGTTCTTC. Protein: CASSFGQNYNEQFF. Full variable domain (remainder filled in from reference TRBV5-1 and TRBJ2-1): KAGVTQTPRYLIKTRGQQVTLSCSPISGHRSVSWYQQTPGQGLQFLFEYFSETQRNKGNFPGRFSGRQFSNSRSEMNVSTLELGDSALYLCASSFGQNYNEQFFGPGTRLTVL.

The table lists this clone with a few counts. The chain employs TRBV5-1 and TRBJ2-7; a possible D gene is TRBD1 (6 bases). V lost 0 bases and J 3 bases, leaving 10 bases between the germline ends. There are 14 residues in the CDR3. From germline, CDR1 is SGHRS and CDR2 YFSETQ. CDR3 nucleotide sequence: TGCGCCAGCAGCTTGGAGGGACAAAACTACGAGCAGTACTTC. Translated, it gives CASSLEGQNYEQYF.

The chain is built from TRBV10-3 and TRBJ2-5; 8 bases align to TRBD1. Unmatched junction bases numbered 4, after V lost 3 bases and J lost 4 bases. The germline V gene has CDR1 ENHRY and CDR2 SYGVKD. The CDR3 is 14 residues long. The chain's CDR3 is CAISDGQGRETQYF. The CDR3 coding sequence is TGTGCCATCAGTGATGGACAGGGACGAGAGACCCAGTACTTC.

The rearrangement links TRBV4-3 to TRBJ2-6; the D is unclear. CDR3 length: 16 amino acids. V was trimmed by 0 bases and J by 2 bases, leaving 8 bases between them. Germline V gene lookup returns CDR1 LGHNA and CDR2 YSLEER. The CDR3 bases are TGCGCCAGCAGCCAAGAGGTCAGCGCTGGGGCCAACGTCCTGACTTTC. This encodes CASSQEVSAGANVLTF.

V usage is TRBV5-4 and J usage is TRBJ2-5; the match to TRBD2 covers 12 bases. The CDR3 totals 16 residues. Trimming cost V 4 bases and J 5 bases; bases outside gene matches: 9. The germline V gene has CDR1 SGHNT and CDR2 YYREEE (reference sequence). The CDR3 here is CASSGRTSGAGETQYF. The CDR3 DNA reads TGTGCCAGCAGCGGACGGACTAGCGGGGCGGGGGAGACCCAGTACTTC.

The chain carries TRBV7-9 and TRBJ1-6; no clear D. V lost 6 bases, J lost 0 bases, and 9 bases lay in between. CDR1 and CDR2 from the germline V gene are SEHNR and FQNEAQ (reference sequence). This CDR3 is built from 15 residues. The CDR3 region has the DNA TGTGCCAGCAGGAGTGATAGCTCCTATAATTCACCCCTCCACTTT. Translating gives CASRSDSSYNSPLHF.

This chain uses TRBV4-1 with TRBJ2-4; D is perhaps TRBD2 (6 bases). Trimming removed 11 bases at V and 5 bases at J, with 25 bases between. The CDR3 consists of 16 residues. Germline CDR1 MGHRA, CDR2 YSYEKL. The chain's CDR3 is CASSWTGREVENIQYF. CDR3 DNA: TGCGCCTCCTCCTGGACCGGGAGAGAGGTTGAAAACATTCAGTACTTC.

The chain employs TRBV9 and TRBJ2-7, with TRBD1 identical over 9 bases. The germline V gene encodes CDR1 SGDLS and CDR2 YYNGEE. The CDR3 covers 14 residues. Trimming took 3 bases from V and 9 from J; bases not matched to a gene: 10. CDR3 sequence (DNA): TGTGCCAGCAGCGCGGGACAGGGTTTTAATGGGCAGTACTTC. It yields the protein CASSAGQGFNGQYF.

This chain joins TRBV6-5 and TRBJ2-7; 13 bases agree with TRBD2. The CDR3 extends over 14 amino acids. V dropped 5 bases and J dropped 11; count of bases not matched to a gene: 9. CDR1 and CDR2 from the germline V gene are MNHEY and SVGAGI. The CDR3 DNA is TGTGCCAGCAGTCGAGGACTAGCGGGAGAGAGGGAGTACTTC. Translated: CASSRGLAGEREYF.

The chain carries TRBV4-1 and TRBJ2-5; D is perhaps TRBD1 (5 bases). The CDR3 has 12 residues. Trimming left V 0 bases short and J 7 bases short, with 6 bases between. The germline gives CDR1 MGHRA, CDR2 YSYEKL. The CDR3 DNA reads TGCGCCAGCAGCCAAGATCAGGGGACCCAGTACTTC. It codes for CASSQDQGTQYF.

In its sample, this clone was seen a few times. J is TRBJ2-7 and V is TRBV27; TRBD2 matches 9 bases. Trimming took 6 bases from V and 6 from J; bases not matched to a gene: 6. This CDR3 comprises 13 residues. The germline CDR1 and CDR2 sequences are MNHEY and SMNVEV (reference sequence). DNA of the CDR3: TGTGCCAGCAGAGCGGGAGGAGCTTCCGAGCAGTACTTC. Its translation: CASRAGGASEQYF.

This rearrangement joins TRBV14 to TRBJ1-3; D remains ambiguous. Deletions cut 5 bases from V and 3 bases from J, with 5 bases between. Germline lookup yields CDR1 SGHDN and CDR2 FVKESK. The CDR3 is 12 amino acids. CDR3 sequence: CASSFVGNTIYF. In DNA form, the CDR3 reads TGTGCCAGCAGCTTCGTTGGAAACACCATATATTTT.

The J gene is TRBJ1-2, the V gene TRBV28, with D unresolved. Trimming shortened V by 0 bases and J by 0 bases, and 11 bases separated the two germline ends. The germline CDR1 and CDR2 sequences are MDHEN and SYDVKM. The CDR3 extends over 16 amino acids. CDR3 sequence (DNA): TGTGCCAGCAGTTTATGGGAGACCGTAGCTAACTATGGCTACACCTTC. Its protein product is CASSLWETVANYGYTF.

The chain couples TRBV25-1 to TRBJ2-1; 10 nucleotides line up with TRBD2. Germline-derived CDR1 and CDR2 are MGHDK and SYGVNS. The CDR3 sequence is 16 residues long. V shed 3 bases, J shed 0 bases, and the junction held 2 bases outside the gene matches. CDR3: CASSDPSGSSYNEQFF. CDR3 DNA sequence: TGTGCCAGCAGTGACCCTAGCGGGAGCTCCTACAATGAGCAGTTCTTC.

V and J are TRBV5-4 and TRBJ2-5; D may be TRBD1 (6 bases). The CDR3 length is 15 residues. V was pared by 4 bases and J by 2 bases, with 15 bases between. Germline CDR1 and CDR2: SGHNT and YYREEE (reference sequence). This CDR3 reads CASSRTDRPQETQYF. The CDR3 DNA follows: TGTGCCAGCAGCAGGACAGACAGGCCTCAAGAGACCCAGTACTTC. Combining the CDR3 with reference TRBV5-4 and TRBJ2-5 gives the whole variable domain ETGVTQSPTHLIKTRGQQVTLRCSSQSGHNTVSWYQQALGQGPQFIFQYYREEENGRGNFPPRFSGLQFPNYSSELNVNALELDDSALYLCASSRTDRPQETQYFGPGTRLLVL.

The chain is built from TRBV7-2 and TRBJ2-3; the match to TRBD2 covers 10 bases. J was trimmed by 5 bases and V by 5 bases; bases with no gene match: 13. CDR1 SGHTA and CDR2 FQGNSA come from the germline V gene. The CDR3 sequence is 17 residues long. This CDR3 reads CASSRPISGRVEDTQYF. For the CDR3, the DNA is TGTGCCAGCAGCCGACCGATCAGCGGGAGGGTTGAAGATACGCAGTATTTT. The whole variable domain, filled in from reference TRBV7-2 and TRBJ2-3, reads GAGVSQSPSNKVTEKGKDVELRCDPISGHTALYWYRQSLGQGLEFLIYFQGNSAPDKSGLPSDRFSAERTGGSVSTLTIQRTQQEDSAVYLCASSRPISGRVEDTQYFGPGTRLTVL.

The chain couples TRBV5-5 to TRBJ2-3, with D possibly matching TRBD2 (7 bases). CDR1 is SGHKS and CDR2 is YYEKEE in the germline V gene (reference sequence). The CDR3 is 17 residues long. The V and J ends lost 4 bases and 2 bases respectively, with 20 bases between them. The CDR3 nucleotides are TGTGCCAGCAGCCGCCTTCCTGCGGGGGCGTACACAGATACGCAGTATTTT. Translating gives CASSRLPAGAYTDTQYF.

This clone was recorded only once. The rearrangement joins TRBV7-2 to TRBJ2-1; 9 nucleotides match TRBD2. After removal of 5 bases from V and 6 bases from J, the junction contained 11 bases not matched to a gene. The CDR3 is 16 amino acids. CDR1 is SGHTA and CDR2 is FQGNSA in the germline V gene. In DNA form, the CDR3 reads TGTGCCAGCAGCGCACCGGGACTAGCCCTTTCCAATGAGCAGTTCTTC. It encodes CASSAPGLALSNEQFF.

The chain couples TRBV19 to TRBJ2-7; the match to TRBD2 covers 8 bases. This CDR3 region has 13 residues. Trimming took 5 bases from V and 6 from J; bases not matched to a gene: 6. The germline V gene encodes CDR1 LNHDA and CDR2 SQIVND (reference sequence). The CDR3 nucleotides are TGTGCCAGTAGTCCCGGGGGGGCGGGCGAGCAGTACTTC. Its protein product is CASSPGGAGEQYF.

DNA for the CDR3: TGTGCCAGCAGCCTCTCTCGCAGGGGCGCGAGCAATCAGCCCCAGCATTTT. Encoded protein: CASSLSRRGASNQPQHF. The rearrangement links TRBV28 to TRBJ1-5; D possibly corresponds to TRBD1 (6 bases). CDR3 size: 17 residues. Germline V lookup: CDR1 MDHEN, CDR2 SYDVKM. V was clipped by 6 bases and J by 1 base, with 19 bases between them.

CDR3 sequence: CASSLGLRGRSNQPQHF. CDR3 nucleotide sequence: TGTGCCAGCAGCTTAGGGTTGAGGGGGCGTAGCAATCAGCCCCAGCATTTT. The V and J genes are TRBV7-6 and TRBJ1-5; 7 nucleotides agree with TRBD1. Trimming cost V 1 base and J 0 bases; bases outside gene matches: 6. CDR3 size: 17 residues. Germline CDR1 SGHVS, CDR2 FNYEAQ.